One sample yielded the 27 T cell receptor beta chains listed below, sequenced in a study of T cells after yellow fever vaccination. TCRdb re-analysed the 5' RACE reads in MiXCR, keeping a single row per CDR3 protein. This sample carries 340,000 or so distinct CDR3 sequences, approximately 13% of them seen once, and the ten largest clones take 2.5% to 3.5%. The sequences come from CD4+ T cells sorted from PBMCs, collected 15 days after the yellow fever booster vaccination. The receptor set was obtained from a man aged 18-30 years who received the YFV17D yellow fever vaccine.

V gene TRBV15 combines with J gene TRBJ1-4; no clear D gene. Germline CDR1 reads LNHNV; CDR2 reads YYDKDF (reference sequence). The ends were cut back, 3 bases at V and 5 bases at J, with 13 bases in the middle. The CDR3 runs 15 residues. CDR3 in amino acids: CATSSAGKTNEKLFF. CDR3 nucleotide sequence: TGTGCCACCAGCAGTGCGGGAAAGACCAATGAAAAACTGTTTTTT.

This rearrangement joins TRBV6-5 to TRBJ1-2, with a possible D match to TRBD1 (6 bases). Germline CDR1 is MNHEY and CDR2 is SVGAGI. The CDR3 has 14 residues. V lost 0 bases and J lost 4, with 9 bases in between. The CDR3 is CASSYSDRPYGYTF. The CDR3 bases are TGTGCCAGCAGTTACTCGGACAGACCCTATGGCTACACCTTC.

This clonotype was counted a few times. The chain uses TRBV5-4 and TRBJ2-3; D gene unclear. The CDR3 runs to 15 residues. Trimming cost V 0 bases and J 3 bases, with 11 bases left between them. Germline loops: CDR1 SGHNT, CDR2 YYREEE (reference sequence). The CDR3 loop reads CASSLGPSKTDTQYF. In nucleotides, the CDR3 is TGTGCCAGCAGCTTGGGGCCTTCCAAGACAGATACGCAGTATTTT. Looking up the rest from reference TRBV5-4 and TRBJ2-3 gives the full variable domain: ETGVTQSPTHLIKTRGQQVTLRCSSQSGHNTVSWYQQALGQGPQFIFQYYREEENGRGNFPPRFSGLQFPNYSSELNVNALELDDSALYLCASSLGPSKTDTQYFGPGTRLTVL.

This clonotype was picked up a small number of times. The CDR3 spells CSALQETQYF. CDR3 in DNA: TGCAGTGCCTTACAAGAGACCCAGTACTTC. The chain links TRBV20-1 to TRBJ2-5, with D unclear. V dropped 6 bases and J dropped 2 bases, with 4 bases sitting between them. There are 10 residues in the CDR3. Germline V lookup: CDR1 DFQATT, CDR2 SNEGSKA (reference sequence).

The sample holds a few counts of this clonotype. The chain links TRBV7-9 to TRBJ2-5, with D perhaps TRBD1 or TRBD2 (5 bases each). The germline CDR1 and CDR2 sequences are SEHNR and FQNEAQ (reference sequence). The CDR3 is 15 residues long. Trimming took off 5 bases at V and 0 bases at J, with 13 bases between the two ends. The CDR3 reads CASSAFGAHQETQYF. CDR3 bases: TGTGCCAGCAGCGCCTTCGGGGCTCACCAAGAGACCCAGTACTTC.

This sequence joins TRBV4-2 and TRBJ2-7; D is unclear. Germline V lookup: CDR1 LGHNA, CDR2 YNFKEQ. V lost 3 bases to trimming and J lost 4 bases, with 13 bases between them. This CDR3 is built from 14 residues. CDR3 DNA sequence: TGTGCCAGCAGCCATTCCCTCGGGCCTTACGAGCAGTACGTC. Translated, it gives CASSHSLGPYEQYV.

The chain has TRBV20-1 and TRBJ2-3; 13 bases are a match to TRBD2. The CDR3 sequence is 17 residues long. V was pared by 6 bases and J by 3 bases, with 12 bases of the junction left unmatched. Germline CDR1 reads DFQATT; CDR2 reads SNEGSKA (reference sequence). The DNA for the CDR3 is TGCAGTGCCCGTCTCACTAGCGGGGGGGCCAGTACAGATACGCAGTATTTT. Encoded protein: CSARLTSGGASTDTQYF.

The V gene is TRBV12-3 or TRBV12-4, the J gene TRBJ1-5; TRBD1 matches 7 bases. With 6 bases clipped from V and 0 bases from J, the junction kept 20 bases outside the gene matches. This CDR3 is built from 20 residues. CDR3 in amino acids: CASSGARGRGLLYSNQPQHF. In DNA, the CDR3 is TGTGCCAGCAGCGGGGCACGAGGGAGGGGGCTGCTATATAGCAATCAGCCCCAGCATTTT.

V gene TRBV5-6 combines with J gene TRBJ1-1; weak D call: TRBD1 (6 bases). Trimming stripped 4 bases from V and 2 bases from J, with 15 bases between. The CDR3 runs to 15 residues. From germline, CDR1 is SGHDT and CDR2 YYEEEE. CDR3 bases: TGTGCCAGCAGCCCTCCCAGGGGCTTCAACACTGAAGCTTTCTTT. Protein product: CASSPPRGFNTEAFF.

J is TRBJ1-4 and V is TRBV10-3, with D possibly TRBD1 on 5 matching bases. Trimming took off 10 bases at V and 3 bases at J, with 15 bases between the two ends. The CDR3 consists of 14 residues. Germline V gene sequence: CDR1 ENHRY, CDR2 SYGVKD. CDR3 in amino acids: CATTADSSNEKLFF. The CDR3 coding sequence is TGTGCCACCACCGCCGACAGCTCTAATGAAAAACTGTTTTTT.

This clonotype was seen only a few times. The junction does not match germline at one end; this may be a read error. This chain joins TRBV7-7 and TRBJ1-4, with no clear D. The CDR3 consists of 13 residues. The V gene's germline CDR1 is SSHAT and CDR2 FNYEAQ (reference sequence). CDR3 coding DNA: TGTGCTAGCAGCTTCGGATTGAGGGAGAAACTGTTTTTT. Amino acids: CASSFGLREKLFF.

The rearrangement joins TRBV24-1 to TRBJ1-6; D gene unclear. The CDR3 totals 13 residues. Germline-derived CDR1 and CDR2 are KGHDR and SFDVKD. The ends were cut back, 10 bases at V and 7 bases at J, with 13 bases in the middle. The CDR3 loop reads CATSPGPNSPLHF. The CDR3 DNA sequence: TGTGCCACTTCTCCGGGCCCGAATTCACCCCTCCACTTT.

This clonotype has more than one count but fewer than ten. The genes are TRBV9 and TRBJ2-3, with D tentatively TRBD1 (6 bases). Germline-derived CDR1 and CDR2 are SGDLS and YYNGEE. The CDR3 loop spans 15 amino acids. Trimming took 4 bases from V and 2 from J, leaving 14 bases between them. CDR3 protein: CASSPRQDITDTQYF. DNA for the CDR3: TGTGCCAGCAGCCCTCGACAGGATATCACAGATACGCAGTATTTT. The full variable domain, its missing parts supplied by reference TRBV9 and TRBJ2-3, is DSGVTQTPKHLITATGQRVTLRCSPRSGDLSVYWYQQSLDQGLQFLIQYYNGEERAKGNILERFSAQQFPDLHSELNLSSLELGDSALYFCASSPRQDITDTQYFGPGTRLTVL.

In this sample, this clonotype turned up a few times. The J gene is TRBJ1-4, the V gene TRBV6-5; D unclear. Trimming stripped 10 bases from V and 0 bases from J, with 15 bases between. Germline V gene sequence: CDR1 MNHEY, CDR2 SVGAGI. This CDR3 is built from 15 residues. The CDR3 sequence: CATRRVGATNEKLFF. The CDR3 nucleotides are TGTGCCACGAGAAGGGTGGGTGCAACTAATGAAAAACTGTTTTTT.

The rearrangement uses TRBV2 and TRBJ1-1; no clear D gene. Germline V CDR1 and CDR2: SNHLY, FYNNEI. There are 14 residues in the CDR3. V dropped 5 bases and J dropped 1 base, with 11 bases sitting between them. Here the CDR3 DNA reads TGTGCCAGCAGTAGTGGTCTACAGAACACTGAAGCTTTCTTT. This codes for CASSSGLQNTEAFF.

This clonotype was observed a few times. This chain joins TRBV5-1 and TRBJ2-1; D gene ambiguous. The ends were cut back, 4 bases at V and 8 bases at J, with 10 bases in the middle. The CDR3 has 12 residues. CDR1 and CDR2 (germline): SGHRS, YFSETQ. The CDR3 nucleotides are TGCGCCAGCAGCCCCTCTTATGATGAGCAGTTCTTC. It codes for CASSPSYDEQFF.

This CDR3 is CASTPGGAPETQYF. The CDR3 DNA sequence: TGTGCCAGCACCCCCGGGGGGGCCCCAGAGACCCAGTACTTC. This chain uses TRBV6-2 or TRBV6-3 with TRBJ2-5, with 8 bases aligning to TRBD2. Germline assignment: CDR1 MNHEY and CDR2 SVGEGT. The CDR3 is 14 amino acids. V dropped 7 bases and J dropped 4; count of bases not matched to a gene: 8.

The chain employs TRBV5-1 and TRBJ2-1, with 9 nucleotides matching TRBD2. V lost 6 bases to trimming and J lost 7 bases; unmatched junction nucleotides: 8. The V gene's germline CDR1 is SGHRS and CDR2 YFSETQ. The CDR3 is 14 amino acids. The CDR3 sequence: CASTAGLALNEQFF. The CDR3 nucleotides read TGCGCCAGCACCGCGGGACTAGCTTTGAATGAGCAGTTCTTC.

J is TRBJ2-5 and V is TRBV6-9; D ambiguous. V lost 5 bases and J lost 4, with 17 bases in between. Germline assignment: CDR1 MNHGY and CDR2 SVAAGI. CDR3 size: 15 residues. The CDR3 nucleotides are TGTGCCAGCAGTCGATGGTTGTGTATAGGAGAGACCCAGTACTTC. As protein: CASSRWLCIGETQYF.

This sequence joins TRBV7-8 and TRBJ1-5; D remains ambiguous. The CDR3 is 14 amino acids. The germline V gene has CDR1 SGHVS and CDR2 FQNEAQ. Trimming removed 5 bases at V and 7 bases at J, with 15 bases between. This CDR3 is CASSPFPIAQPQHF. DNA for the CDR3: TGTGCCAGCAGCCCGTTCCCTATCGCACAGCCCCAGCATTTT.

This clonotype was counted only a few times. The gene calls are TRBV25-1 and TRBJ2-3; a possible D gene is TRBD2 (7 bases). V gave up 8 bases and J gave up 5 bases, with 14 bases separating them. The germline V gene encodes CDR1 MGHDK and CDR2 SYGVNS. The CDR3 extends over 13 amino acids. As DNA, the CDR3 is TGTGCCAGCGGAGCTAGGGGGGGAGATACGCAGTATTTT. Protein product: CASGARGGDTQYF.

This clonotype has at least ten counts. The chain joins TRBV29-1 to TRBJ1-1; D perhaps matches TRBD1 (5 bases). The V and J ends lost 1 base and 2 bases respectively, with 8 bases between them. This CDR3 is built from 13 residues. Germline lookup yields CDR1 SQVTM and CDR2 ANQGSEA. The CDR3 DNA sequence: TGCAGCGTTGAAGGGCAGGGCAACACTGAAGCTTTCTTT. It yields the protein CSVEGQGNTEAFF.

The chain couples TRBV9 to TRBJ2-1; D ambiguous. V lost 3 bases and J lost 7, with 11 bases in between. CDR3 length: 13 amino acids. The germline V gene has CDR1 SGDLS and CDR2 YYNGEE. CDR3 sequence reads: CASSETLFNEQFF. CDR3 bases: TGTGCCAGCAGCGAGACCCTCTTTAATGAGCAGTTCTTC.

This clonotype was detected many times. The chain uses TRBV6-2 or TRBV6-3 and TRBJ1-1; 7 nucleotides align to TRBD1. Germline CDR1 reads MNHEY; CDR2 reads SVGEGT. V lost 5 bases to trimming and J lost 4 bases; unmatched junction nucleotides: 4. CDR3 length equals 13 residues. CDR3 in DNA: TGTGCCAGCAGTGAGAGGACAGGCACTGAAGCTTTCTTT. Translation gives CASSERTGTEAFF.

The V call is TRBV5-4, the J call TRBJ2-5, with 7 bases aligning to TRBD2. CDR3 length: 14 amino acids. Germline trimming cut 2 bases from V and 3 bases from J; bases unmatched to any gene: 4. The germline gives CDR1 SGHNT, CDR2 YYREEE (reference sequence). CDR3 sequence (DNA): TGTGCCAGCAGCTTTCGGGGGGAAAAAGAGACCCAGTACTTC. This translates into CASSFRGEKETQYF. Filled out from reference TRBV5-4 and TRBJ2-5, the complete variable domain reads ETGVTQSPTHLIKTRGQQVTLRCSSQSGHNTVSWYQQALGQGPQFIFQYYREEENGRGNFPPRFSGLQFPNYSSELNVNALELDDSALYLCASSFRGEKETQYFGPGTRLLVL.

This clonotype was found a few times. The chain joins TRBV3-1 to TRBJ2-5; D is ambiguous. Germline loops: CDR1 LGHDT, CDR2 YNNKEL (reference sequence). The CDR3 has 18 residues. Trimming took off 7 bases at V and 2 bases at J, with 26 bases between the two ends. The CDR3 DNA is TGTGCCAGCACCGGATTTGGGCCGCAAATATTAAGACAAGAGACCCAGTACTTC. The encoded protein is CASTGFGPQILRQETQYF.

This clonotype was counted a few times. This chain connects TRBV9 to TRBJ2-3; TRBD2 aligns across 10 bases. Germline V CDR1 and CDR2: SGDLS, YYNGEE. This CDR3 contains 15 residues. Trimming took 4 bases from V and 0 from J; bases not matched to a gene: 2. The chain's CDR3 is CASSNSGGSTDTQYF. Written as DNA, the CDR3 is TGTGCCAGCAGCAATAGCGGGGGGAGCACAGATACGCAGTATTTT.